This T cell receptor (beta chain) was retrieved from a study of T cells of healthy individuals. This clonotype was counted between two and nine times. Germline V CDR1 and CDR2: SGHAT, FQNNGV. V lost 3 bases to trimming and J lost 6 bases, with 8 bases between them. This CDR3 spans 13 amino acids. TCRdb re-analysed the 5' RACE reads in MiXCR, keeping a single row per CDR3 protein. The sample carries about 96,000 distinct CDR3 sequences, approximately 16% recorded once. The chain has TRBV11-2 and TRBJ2-2; D call uncertain. The receptor comes from a human donor in good health. This CDR3 reads CASSFRTAGELFF. CDR3 nucleotides: TGTGCCAGCAGCTTTAGGACGGCCGGGGAGCTGTTTTTT.